This TCR beta chain is from a study of T cell responses to AZD1222 COVID-19 vaccine. Broader study findings: Spike-specific TCR breadth and depth were elevated following two AZD1222 doses.

Here immunoSEQ multiplex PCR was the method, and the copy in TCRdb shows in-frame clones only, minus some. The profile shows fewer than 85,000 clones, roughly nine tenths of them singletons. Comments on this clone: Its cognate antigen is unknown.

The CDR3 has 15 amino acids. Germline loops: CDR1 SGDLS, CDR2 YYNGEE. The germline V and J ends were trimmed by 0 bases and 7 bases, with 16 bases remaining between them. This clonotype was obtained from an adult who received the AZD1222 COVID-19 vaccine. The chain joins TRBV9 to TRBJ1-2, with no clear D. The material sequenced was peripheral blood, taken 28 days after the second AZD1222 dose. For the CDR3, the DNA is TGTGCCAGCAGCGTAGGCTCGACGGCTCCGGGTGGCTACACCTTC. Translated: CASSVGSTAPGGYTF.